This T cell receptor beta chain was identified during a study of CD8+ T cells in alopecia areata. Study-level results: Scalp sequencing also captures normal skin's resident alphabeta T cells.

This CDR3 is 15 amino acids long. Germline lookup yields CDR1 SGHRS and CDR2 YFSETQ. V lost 2 bases, J lost 3 bases, and 11 bases lay in between. It was cDNA, reverse transcribed from extracted RNA, that served as the sequencing template. Using immunoSEQ multiplex PCR, the repertoire was profiled, and TCRdb retains in-frame clones only, with some absent. Altogether 200,000 to 250,000 clones are present, 57% being singletons, with the ten largest covering around 0.46%. Researchers took lesional scalp punch biopsies and peripheral blood from people who were alopecia areata patients. Separation by sorting yielded CD4+ and CD8+ T cells from PBMCs. Comment on this clone: What it binds is not known.

The chain links TRBV5-1 to TRBJ2-2; possibly TRBD1 for D (6 bases). The sequencing used CD4+ T cells sorted from blood, collected at week 0. The receptor was isolated from a human donor with alopecia areata. The CDR3 is CASSLQGSDTGELFF. Written as DNA, the CDR3 is TGCGCCAGCAGCTTACAGGGATCAGACACCGGGGAGCTGTTTTTT.